This T cell receptor (beta chain) was sequenced for a study of OX40 agonist ivuxolimab in advanced cancers. Study at large: Among those enrolled, mean age was about 63 years (range roughly 20 to 85) and 82.7% were male. Eligibility rules accepted prior anti-PD-1, anti-PD-L1 or anti-CTLA-4 therapy, and 40% had some.

This CDR3 has 11 amino acids. Trimming cost V 1 base and J 6 bases, with 6 bases left between them. Germline CDR1 reads SQVTM; CDR2 reads ANQGSEA. Measured with immunoSEQ multiplex PCR; TCRdb has only the in-frame clones, and not every one. The table has 8,000 or so clones, nearly 90% seen once; the top ten hold 4% to 5.5%. Study findings and constraints: CD8+ T cells showed, on average, more clonal expansion than CD4+ cells. Clones of CD4+ and CD8+ blood T cells grew by week 6 at doses of 0.1 to 3.0 mg/kg.

Concerning this clone itself: Its antigen remains unknown.

This sample comprised CD4+ or CD8+ T cells sorted from blood, obtained in a trial of the OX40 agonist ivuxolimab. This receptor was obtained from an adult with an advanced solid tumor such as melanoma, head and neck, liver or kidney cancer. The chain is built from TRBV29-1 and TRBJ1-1, with D tentatively TRBD1 (6 bases). In nucleotides, the CDR3 is TGCAGCGTTGAAGGGGGGCCTGAAGCTTTCTTT. Its translation: CSVEGGPEAFF.